This record covers a single TCR beta chain. The data were obtained in a study of blood T cell repertoires in COVID-19. Produced via immunoSEQ multiplex PCR; TCRdb's table is partial and in-frame only. The sample carries 110,000 to 150,000 clones, around 80% recorded once. The clonotype originates from a man aged 55 to 70 with active or convalescent COVID-19. Sample: peripheral blood.

The CDR3 region has the DNA TGTGCCAGCAGCCCTGGGACAGCTATCCTAAACTATGGCTACACCTTC. This codes for CASSPGTAILNYGYTF. This chain connects TRBV3-1 (or the pseudogene TRBV3-2) to TRBJ1-2; 7 nucleotides line up with TRBD1. The length of the CDR3 is 16 residues. Germline CDR1 is LGHDT and CDR2 is YNNKEL (reference sequence). J lost 2 bases, V lost 4 bases, and 10 bases had no gene match.